The present entry profiles one T cell receptor (beta chain) with its context. Antigen: not known. This sample is part of a study of cytomegalovirus exposure and HLA in healthy donors. General study findings and limits: A later analysis reportedly found fewer N-insertions in an Asian-associated ancestry cluster than the roughly 700-donor mean.

60 Vbeta and 13 Jbeta primers were used in PCR. TCRdb's table, derived via immunoSEQ multiplex PCR, lists solely in-frame clones and lacks some. This table holds roughly 200,000 clones, about 84% found once. The germline CDR1 and CDR2 sequences are SGHRS and YFSETQ. The trim removed 3 bases at V and 4 bases at J, leaving 8 bases unmatched. This CDR3 has 15 amino acids. This sequence originates from a woman aged 25-40 years in good health and CMV-seropositive. This chain uses TRBV5-1 with TRBJ2-3; 7 bases line up with TRBD2. Input material: PBMCs. In DNA, the CDR3 is TGCGCCAGCAGCTCAACCCTCCTAGCGGCAGATACGCAGTATTTT. Its translation is CASSSTLLAADTQYF.